The 32 T cell receptor beta chains given below trace back to one sample, sequenced in a study of T cell responses to AZD1222 COVID-19 vaccine. TCRdb's table, derived via immunoSEQ multiplex PCR, lists solely in-frame clones and lacks some. The data show more than 75,000 clones, 88% seen once. The sample consisted of peripheral blood, taken 28 days after the second AZD1222 dose. The origin of the receptors is an adult who received the AZD1222 COVID-19 vaccine.

V is TRBV14 and J is TRBJ1-3; D ambiguous. Looked up from germline, CDR1 is SGHDN and CDR2 is FVKESK. V was trimmed by 4 bases and J by 0 bases, leaving 7 bases between them. This CDR3 has 14 amino acids. CDR3 DNA sequence: TGTGCCAGCAGCCGGGGAAGCTCTGGAAACACCATATATTTT. It translates to CASSRGSSGNTIYF. The entire variable domain, with the rest obtained from reference TRBV14 and TRBJ1-3, is as follows: EAGVTQFPSHSVIEKGQTVTLRCDPISGHDNLYWYRRVMGKEIKFLLHFVKESKQDESGMPNNRFLAERTGGTYSTLKVQPAELEDSGVYFCASSRGSSGNTIYFGEGSWLTVV.

J is TRBJ1-2 and V is TRBV5-8, with a possible D match to TRBD1 (5 bases). Germline CDR1 is SGHTS and CDR2 is YDEGEE. Trimming took off 1 base at V and 4 bases at J, with 17 bases between the two ends. This CDR3 is built from 16 residues. The CDR3 DNA sequence: TGTGCCAGCAGCTTGCCACAGGATCGGGTAGGCTATGGCTACACCTTC. This codes for CASSLPQDRVGYGYTF.

This chain connects TRBV5-1 to TRBJ1-5; the D gene is possibly TRBD1 (5 bases). Germline loops: CDR1 SGHRS, CDR2 YFSETQ. V lost 0 bases and J 3 bases, leaving 10 bases between the germline ends. The CDR3 runs 15 residues. The CDR3 nucleotides read TGCGCCAGCAGCTTGGGCGGGGGGTTCAATCAGCCCCAGCATTTT. Its translation: CASSLGGGFNQPQHF.

DNA for the CDR3: TGCGCCAGCAGCCAATTCCTCCGGGACTGGGGCTACGAGCAGTACTTC. Its protein is CASSQFLRDWGYEQYF. The rearrangement joins TRBV4-3 to TRBJ2-7; possibly TRBD2 for D (6 bases). The V and J ends lost 2 bases and 3 bases respectively, with 17 bases between them. The CDR3 contains 16 residues. Germline assignment: CDR1 LGHNA and CDR2 YSLEER.

The J gene is TRBJ1-5, the V gene TRBV6-1; D is uncertain. The CDR3 is 15 residues long. The germline gives CDR1 MNHNS, CDR2 SASEGT. Trimming shortened V by 4 bases and J by 2 bases, and 12 bases separated the two germline ends. The CDR3 nucleotides read TGTGCCAGCAGTGCCTCGGGGTTTGGCAATCAGCCCCAGCATTTT. It specifies CASSASGFGNQPQHF.

This chain joins TRBV4-1 and TRBJ2-3; D gene unclear. V lost 1 base, J lost 5 bases, and 10 bases lay in between. Germline V gene sequence: CDR1 MGHRA, CDR2 YSYEKL. The CDR3 loop spans 14 amino acids. For the CDR3, the DNA is TGCGCCAGCAGCCAAGGGCCCGTGGAAGATACGCAGTATTTT. Residues: CASSQGPVEDTQYF.

The chain is built from TRBV7-9 and TRBJ2-1; 9 bases match TRBD2. The CDR3 has 15 amino acids. V was pared by 5 bases and J by 5 bases, with 7 bases of the junction left unmatched. Germline V gives CDR1 SEHNR, CDR2 FQNEAQ (reference sequence). This CDR3 reads CASSAWTSANNEQFF. The CDR3 nucleotides read TGTGCCAGCAGCGCGTGGACTAGCGCGAACAATGAGCAGTTCTTC.

A few counts support this clone. The rearrangement uses TRBV11-2 and TRBJ1-6; D is undetermined. Trimming took off 0 bases at V and 7 bases at J, with 7 bases between the two ends. Germline V gene sequence: CDR1 SGHAT, CDR2 FQNNGV. This CDR3 is built from 14 residues. The chain's CDR3 is CASSLEGWNSPLHF. CDR3 sequence (DNA): TGTGCCAGCAGCTTAGAGGGTTGGAATTCACCCCTCCACTTT. Together with reference TRBV11-2 and TRBJ1-6, the CDR3 gives the full variable domain: EAGVAQSPRYKIIEKRQSVAFWCNPISGHATLYWYQQILGQGPKLLIQFQNNGVVDDSQLPKDRFSAERLKGVDSTLKIQPAKLEDSAVYLCASSLEGWNSPLHFGNGTRLTVT.

V is TRBV6-6 and J is TRBJ1-2; 7 nucleotides align to TRBD1. The V gene's germline CDR1 is MNHNY and CDR2 SVGAGI (reference sequence). The CDR3 is 13 amino acids. V gave up 7 bases and J gave up 3 bases; unmatched junction bases: 5. This CDR3 is CASMEGAYYGYTF. Here the CDR3 DNA reads TGTGCCAGCATGGAGGGGGCATACTATGGCTACACCTTC.

The chain links TRBV6-2 or TRBV6-3 to TRBJ1-3, with TRBD1 matching 8 bases. Germline V lookup: CDR1 MNHEY, CDR2 SVGEGT. This CDR3 has 17 amino acids. With 6 bases clipped from V and 4 bases from J, the junction kept 14 bases outside the gene matches. The CDR3 bases are TGTGCCAGCAGCCCCCCTGGACAGGGAGCTTACGGAAACACCATATATTTT. It is translated as CASSPPGQGAYGNTIYF.

CDR3 bases: TGCGCCAGCAGCCAGCTGGCAGGGGGGAATTCACCCCTCCACTTT. Its translation: CASSQLAGGNSPLHF. This sequence joins TRBV4-1 and TRBJ1-6; TRBD1 matches 7 bases. CDR3 size: 15 residues. CDR1 is MGHRA, CDR2 YSYEKL, per germline. V lost 3 bases and J lost 7; bases outside the gene matches: 6.

This chain links TRBV5-1 with TRBJ1-1; D unclear. The CDR3 has 13 amino acids. Germline-derived CDR1 and CDR2 are SGHRS and YFSETQ. Trimming stripped 0 bases from V and 1 base from J, with 4 bases between. DNA for the CDR3: TGCGCCAGCAGCTTGGAGGGGAACACTGAAGCTTTCTTT. Protein product: CASSLEGNTEAFF.

Turning to this clone: Additional DNA sequences in this sample encode the identical CDR3. The rearrangement uses TRBV4-1 and TRBJ2-3, with 9 bases fitting TRBD2. The length of the CDR3 is 16 residues. The germline V gene has CDR1 MGHRA and CDR2 YSYEKL. The V segment lost 4 bases and the J segment 1 base; nucleotides outside the gene matches: 6. The CDR3 DNA follows: TGCGCCAGCAGCCTGGGATTAGCGGGGGGCACAGATACGCAGTATTTT. Translating it yields CASSLGLAGGTDTQYF.

This rearrangement joins TRBV4-1 to TRBJ1-5; the D is unclear. Germline assignment: CDR1 MGHRA and CDR2 YSYEKL. This CDR3 region has 14 residues. V shed 0 bases and J shed 5 bases, with 8 bases lying between them. This CDR3 reads CASSQDSVYQPQHF. DNA for the CDR3: TGCGCCAGCAGCCAAGATTCGGTGTATCAGCCCCAGCATTTT.

This sequence joins TRBV24-1 and TRBJ2-3; tentative D call: TRBD1 (6 bases). V was trimmed by 4 bases and J by 6 bases, leaving 13 bases between them. From germline, CDR1 is KGHDR and CDR2 SFDVKD. The CDR3 totals 14 residues. As DNA, the CDR3 is TGTGCCACCAGTGACCCAGGGGCCGCGGATACGCAGTATTTT. Residues: CATSDPGAADTQYF.

The CDR3 DNA reads as TGTGCCAGCAGCGTAGAGGACAGCTCTGGAAACACCATATATTTT. Translating it yields CASSVEDSSGNTIYF. J is TRBJ1-3 and V is TRBV9, with D perhaps TRBD1 (6 bases). Germline V lookup: CDR1 SGDLS, CDR2 YYNGEE. Trimming shortened V by 0 bases and J by 0 bases, and 7 bases separated the two germline ends. The CDR3 is 15 amino acids.

The chain is built from TRBV19 and TRBJ2-7, with D tentatively TRBD2 (6 bases). Germline-derived CDR1 and CDR2 are LNHDA and SQIVND (reference sequence). The V end lost 8 bases, the J end lost 2 bases, and 10 bases lay between the germline ends. The CDR3 loop spans 12 amino acids. CDR3 loop: CASAGGTYEQYF. The CDR3 nucleotides read TGTGCCAGTGCCGGCGGGACCTACGAGCAGTACTTC. Drawing the rest from reference TRBV19 and TRBJ2-7, the complete variable domain is DGGITQSPKYLFRKEGQNVTLSCEQNLNHDAMYWYRQDPGQGLRLIYYSQIVNDFQKGDIAEGYSVSREKKESFPLTVTSAQKNPTAFYLCASAGGTYEQYFGPGTRLTVT.

The chain couples TRBV27 to TRBJ2-5; no reliable D call. This CDR3 comprises 13 residues. Between the trimmed V and J ends, which lost 3 bases and 5 bases, there was a span of 10 bases. Germline V gene data show CDR1 as MNHEY and CDR2 as SMNVEV (reference sequence). CDR3 in amino acids: CASSFRRDETQYF. DNA for the CDR3: TGTGCCAGCAGTTTTAGAAGGGATGAGACCCAGTACTTC.

The V gene is TRBV5-4, the J gene TRBJ2-1; the match to TRBD2 covers 12 bases. V lost 4 bases, J lost 8 bases, and 7 bases stayed unmatched. The CDR3 loop spans 15 amino acids. The germline V gene has CDR1 SGHNT and CDR2 YYREEE (reference sequence). In DNA, the CDR3 is TGTGCCAGCAGCGTGCCGACTAGCGGGAGCGATGAGCAGTTCTTC. Its protein is CASSVPTSGSDEQFF.

This clone has only one observation. The rearrangement joins TRBV5-1 to TRBJ1-4; possibly TRBD1 for D (6 bases). The CDR3 totals 14 residues. Germline values: CDR1 SGHRS, CDR2 YFSETQ. V was pared by 4 bases and J by 5 bases, with 12 bases between. The CDR3 reads CASSVGHWNEKLFF. CDR3 nucleotide sequence: TGCGCCAGCAGCGTGGGACATTGGAATGAAAAACTGTTTTTT.

This clone was observed a single time. The chain combines TRBV5-1 with TRBJ1-4, with a tentative D call TRBD1 (5 bases). This CDR3 spans 13 amino acids. Germline CDR1 is SGHRS and CDR2 is YFSETQ. The V gene lost 2 bases and the J gene lost 12 bases, with 14 bases spanning the gap. DNA for the CDR3: TGCGCCAGCAGCTTAGGCAGGGAAAGAGAACTGTTTTTT. Protein: CASSLGRERELFF.

This clone was seen just once. The chain uses TRBV4-1 and TRBJ1-1; 9 bases are shared with TRBD1. The CDR3 has 13 amino acids. Trimming at V came to 0 bases and at J to 11 bases, leaving 4 bases not matched to a gene. Per the germline V gene, CDR1 is MGHRA and CDR2 is YSYEKL. The CDR3 reads CASSQEGTGIAFF. The CDR3 DNA sequence: TGCGCCAGCAGCCAAGAAGGGACAGGGATTGCTTTCTTT.

The chain has TRBV5-5 and TRBJ1-4; possible D gene TRBD1, 6 bases. Germline CDR1 SGHKS, CDR2 YYEKEE (reference sequence). V lost 2 bases and J lost 4, with 12 bases in between. The CDR3 is made up of 15 amino acids. This CDR3 is CASSLGGAGNEKLFF. CDR3 sequence (DNA): TGTGCCAGCAGCTTAGGGGGAGCGGGTAATGAAAAACTGTTTTTT.

V gene TRBV7-2 combines with J gene TRBJ1-2; the D is unclear. CDR3 size: 13 residues. V gave up 5 bases and J gave up 7 bases, with 14 bases separating them. The germline V gene has CDR1 SGHTA and CDR2 FQGNSA. CDR3 in amino acids: CASSAPGSGGYTF. The CDR3 DNA reads TGTGCCAGCAGCGCCCCTGGGTCCGGTGGCTACACCTTC.

The CDR3 reads CASSGEQGAGTDTQYF. DNA for the CDR3: TGTGCCAGCAGTGGCGAACAGGGGGCCGGCACAGATACGCAGTATTTT. The chain joins TRBV6-4 to TRBJ2-3; 9 nucleotides align to TRBD1. The germline CDR1 and CDR2 sequences are MRHNA and SNTAGT. Unmatched junction bases numbered 6, after V lost 4 bases and J lost 1 base. This CDR3 contains 16 residues.

The CDR3 here is CASSSPRTDTEAFF. DNA of the CDR3: TGTGCCAGCAGCTCCCCCCGGACTGACACTGAAGCTTTCTTT. The rearrangement uses TRBV7-9 and TRBJ1-1; D gene unclear. The germline gives CDR1 SEHNR, CDR2 FQNEAQ (reference sequence). The CDR3 length is 14 residues. The V gene lost 4 bases and the J gene lost 3 bases, with 12 bases spanning the gap.

The chain uses TRBV6-2 or TRBV6-3 and TRBJ2-7, with D tentatively TRBD1 or TRBD2 (6 bases each). V shed 0 bases and J shed 0 bases, with 9 bases lying between them. This CDR3 is built from 15 residues. Germline CDR1 reads MNHEY; CDR2 reads SVGEGT. DNA for the CDR3: TGTGCCAGCAGTTACTCAGGGGGGAGCTCCTACGAGCAGTACTTC. It specifies CASSYSGGSSYEQYF.

This clone was observed once. J is TRBJ2-2 and V is TRBV25-1, with D perhaps TRBD2 (6 bases). The CDR3 runs to 16 residues. V was clipped by 4 bases and J by 3 bases, with 15 bases between them. CDR1 is MGHDK, CDR2 SYGVNS, per germline. The CDR3 sequence is CASSVSGSFYTGELFF. CDR3 bases: TGTGCCAGCAGTGTCTCCGGGAGTTTTTACACCGGGGAGCTGTTTTTT.

The J gene is TRBJ1-1, the V gene TRBV18; the D gene is possibly TRBD1 (6 bases). The CDR3 loop spans 16 amino acids. The germline CDR1 and CDR2 sequences are KGHSH and LQKENI. Trimming cost V 5 bases and J 0 bases, with 16 bases left between them. The CDR3 here is CASSSEAGTMNTEAFF. As DNA, the CDR3 is TGTGCCAGCTCATCTGAAGCCGGGACAATGAACACTGAAGCTTTCTTT.

The chain employs TRBV24-1 and TRBJ2-2; TRBD2 aligns across 9 bases. V lost 6 bases, J lost 6 bases, and 7 bases stayed unmatched. The CDR3 runs to 15 residues. Germline V gene lookup returns CDR1 KGHDR and CDR2 SFDVKD. The CDR3 is CATSMGSGRSGELFF. Written as DNA, the CDR3 is TGTGCCACCAGTATGGGTAGCGGGAGATCCGGGGAGCTGTTTTTT.

This clone was recorded once. The J gene is TRBJ2-7, the V gene TRBV14; D perhaps matches TRBD2 (5 bases). The germline V gene has CDR1 SGHDN and CDR2 FVKESK. Deletions cut 0 bases from V and 1 base from J, with 16 bases between. The CDR3 extends over 17 amino acids. In nucleotides, the CDR3 is TGTGCCAGCAGCCAAGATCCCCGGGATCACGGGTCCTACGAGCAGTACTTC. The encoded protein is CASSQDPRDHGSYEQYF.

This clone came up once. The chain has TRBV7-3 and TRBJ1-3; D is perhaps TRBD1 (5 bases). This CDR3 comprises 13 residues. V lost 4 bases to trimming and J lost 3 bases, with 7 bases between them. CDR1 and CDR2 from the germline V gene are SGHTA and FQGTGA. In DNA, the CDR3 is TGTGCCAGCAGCTCAGGGAGTGGAAACACCATATATTTT. Translation: CASSSGSGNTIYF.